This T cell receptor (beta chain) was identified in a study of T cells in Graves' hyperthyroidism and ophthalmopathy. About this clonotype: Its antigen remains unidentified.

What was amplified from RNA transcripts were TCR beta CDR3 regions. An initial round of RT-PCR targeting the TCR CDR3 relied on the HTBI primer set. TCRdb recomputed calls from the multiplex PCR reads with MiXCR, one row per CDR3 protein. The sample consists of some 760,000 distinct CDR3 sequences, 12% to 15% of them appearing once. General study findings and limits: From stable hyperthyroidism, ophthalmopathy was set apart by a 13 V-J model.

The CDR3 is 15 amino acids. Germline CDR1 and CDR2: LNHDA and SQIVND (reference sequence). Trimming at V came to 5 bases and at J to 9 bases, leaving 10 bases not matched to a gene. Stable Graves' hyperthyroidism meant no ophthalmopathy progression within 18 months. Lactation, pregnancy, other autoimmune disease or uncontrolled infection led to exclusion of patients. Each diagnosis was grounded in clinical symptoms, serum thyroxine and TRAb, thyroid ultrasound, and orbital computed tomography. The sample was blood. The gene calls are TRBV19 and TRBJ2-1; TRBD2 agrees at 10 bases. The clonotype originates from a woman aged 18-29 years with Graves' hyperthyroidism. The CDR3 DNA reads as TGTGCCAGTAGTCAGGCTAGCGGGGGCCAGGGTGAGCAGTTCTTC. Translation: CASSQASGGQGEQFF.